These T cell receptor beta chains were read from a single sample in a study of Ad26.COV2.S vaccination and SARS-CoV-2 variants. The table came from immunoSEQ multiplex PCR; TCRdb's copy has only in-frame clones and leaves some out. The repertoire holds hundreds of thousands of clones, 89% seen once, with approximately 1.5% in the top ten. The specimen was peripheral blood, collected in a trial of Ad26.COV2.S vaccine versus placebo. These receptors were collected from a person aged 18-65 years who received the Ad26.COV2.S COVID-19 vaccine or a placebo. Each CDR3 is given with its conserved first and last residue. A D gene is named only where the DNA matches it firmly. Clone size is shown for a subset of rows, as once, few, many or a class of expanded clone.

abundance	v_gene	d_gene	j_gene	CDR3aa	CDR3nt
few	TRBV19	TRBD1	TRBJ1-5	CASSMAGGSNQPQHF	TGTGCCAGTAGTATGGCAGGGGGTAGCAATCAGCCCCAGCATTTT
NA	TRBV12-5	NA	TRBJ2-3	CASGLVGLPDTQYF	TGTGCTAGTGGCCTGGTAGGGCTGCCAGATACGCAGTATTTT
NA	TRBV6-5	TRBD2	TRBJ2-2	CASRGLATGELFF	TGTGCCAGCAGGGGACTAGCGACCGGGGAGCTGTTTTTT
NA	TRBV7-2	NA	TRBJ2-7	CASSLESGLSYEQYF	TGTGCCAGCAGCTTAGAGTCAGGCCTCTCCTACGAGCAGTACTTC
NA	TRBV19	NA	TRBJ1-2	CASSIMWSRGYTF	TGTGCCAGTAGTATTATGTGGAGTCGCGGCTACACCTTC
NA	TRBV11-3	NA	TRBJ2-1	CASSLGRVNEQFF	TGTGCCAGCAGCTTAGGACGGGTGAATGAGCAGTTCTTC
NA	TRBV6-5	NA	TRBJ2-3	CASSYSGPATDTQYF	TGTGCCAGCAGTTACTCGGGGCCGGCCACAGATACGCAGTATTTT
NA	TRBV5-5	TRBD1	TRBJ1-5	CASTLDRAEQPQHF	TGTGCCAGCACCTTGGACAGGGCAGAACAGCCCCAGCATTTT
NA	TRBV19	NA	TRBJ1-5	CASSPSGDGQPQHF	TGTGCCAGTAGTCCCAGCGGGGACGGGCAGCCCCAGCATTTT
NA	TRBV5-6	TRBD2	TRBJ2-7	CASSLGWTSDSSYEQYF	TGTGCCAGCAGCTTGGGTTGGACTAGCGATTCCTCCTACGAGCAGTACTTC
NA	TRBV5-1	NA	TRBJ2-1	CASRLEDSYNEQFF	TGCGCCAGCCGCTTGGAGGACAGCTACAATGAGCAGTTCTTC
NA	TRBV29-1	NA	TRBJ1-4	CSARTATNEKLFF	TGCAGCGCCCGGACAGCAACTAATGAAAAACTGTTTTTT
NA	TRBV6-2/TRBV6-3	NA	TRBJ1-2	CASSKDSGYGYTF	TGTGCCAGCAGTAAGGACAGTGGCTATGGCTACACCTTC
NA	TRBV7-8	TRBD2	TRBJ2-3	CASILTSADTDTQYF	TGTGCCAGCATCCTTACTAGCGCCGACACAGATACGCAGTATTTT
NA	TRBV27	TRBD1	TRBJ2-7	CASSPTGGSGRRYF	TGTGCCAGCAGTCCTACAGGGGGCTCCGGACGACGGTACTTC
once	TRBV30	NA	TRBJ2-7	CAWSRDWSYEQYF	TGTGCCTGGAGTCGTGACTGGTCCTACGAGCAGTACTTC
NA	TRBV13	TRBD1	TRBJ2-7	CASSAPQGYEQYF	TGTGCCAGCAGCGCACCACAGGGGTACGAGCAGTACTTC
NA	TRBV10-3	NA	TRBJ2-1	CAIIDSRATNEQFF	TGTGCCATCATAGACAGTCGAGCCACCAATGAGCAGTTCTTC
NA	TRBV30	TRBD1	TRBJ1-5	CAWSDRGRGGNQPQHF	TGTGCCTGGAGCGACAGGGGGCGGGGTGGCAATCAGCCCCAGCATTTT
NA	TRBV2	NA	TRBJ1-5	CASSDLTVGQPQHF	TGTGCCAGCAGTGATCTGACAGTTGGTCAGCCCCAGCATTTT
NA	TRBV6-4	NA	TRBJ2-3	CASRLKTSDTQYF	TGTGCCAGCAGACTGAAGACCTCAGATACGCAGTATTTT
NA	TRBV7-2	TRBD1	TRBJ1-1	CASSPGTGASTEAFF	TGTGCCAGCAGCCCGGGGACAGGGGCGAGCACTGAAGCTTTCTTT
NA	TRBV5-6	NA	TRBJ2-2	CASSSGTGSYTGELFF	TGTGCCAGCAGCTCCGGGACGGGTTCTTACACCGGGGAGCTGTTTTTT
NA	TRBV18	NA	TRBJ2-5	CASSVGRQETQYF	TGTGCCAGCTCAGTGGGGCGCCAAGAGACCCAGTACTTC
NA	TRBV25-1	TRBD1	TRBJ2-7	CASSAGQGNYEQYF	TGTGCCAGCAGTGCCGGACAGGGTAATTACGAGCAGTACTTC
NA	TRBV7-2	TRBD2	TRBJ2-4	CASSLSRGGALNIQYF	TGTGCCAGCAGCTTATCCCGGGGGGGCGCGTTAAACATTCAGTACTTC
once	TRBV24-1	NA	TRBJ2-7	CATSDSGDMDYEQYF	TGTGCCACCAGTGATTCGGGGGACATGGACTACGAGCAGTACTTC
NA	TRBV11-3	NA	TRBJ2-7	CASSSRSGEQYF	TGTGCCAGCAGCTCCAGATCGGGCGAGCAGTACTTC
NA	TRBV2	TRBD1	TRBJ1-5	CASSANPSGTGSVQPQHF	TGTGCCAGCAGCGCAAACCCCTCCGGGACAGGGAGTGTTCAGCCCCAGCATTTT
NA	TRBV6-6	TRBD1	TRBJ2-1	CASSKGPGTGNNEQFF	TGTGCCAGCAGTAAAGGCCCCGGGACAGGAAACAATGAGCAGTTCTTC
NA	TRBV27	NA	TRBJ1-5	CASSLLGGAQPQHF	TGTGCCAGCAGTTTATTGGGTGGGGCTCAGCCCCAGCATTTT
once	TRBV9	NA	TRBJ1-2	CASSVAGQANYGYTF	TGTGCCAGCAGCGTAGCAGGCCAAGCAAACTATGGCTACACCTTC
NA	TRBV5-6	NA	TRBJ1-3	CASSLAGLGGNTIYF	TGTGCCAGCAGCTTGGCCGGGTTGGGTGGAAACACCATATATTTT
once	TRBV4-3	NA	TRBJ1-5	CASSQGQGQPQHF	TGCGCCAGCAGCCAAGGACAAGGTCAGCCCCAGCATTTT
NA	TRBV7-2	TRBD1	TRBJ1-2	CASSSLPGGLYGYTF	TGTGCCAGCAGCTCGCTTCCAGGGGGACTCTATGGCTACACCTTC
NA	TRBV27	NA	TRBJ1-2	CASSFSGVGNYGYTF	TGTGCCAGCAGTTTTTCAGGGGTCGGGAACTATGGCTACACCTTC
NA	TRBV24-1	NA	TRBJ1-2	CATSDEQFGYTF	TGTGCCACCAGTGATGAACAGTTCGGCTACACCTTC
NA	TRBV25-1	NA	TRBJ1-1	CASSELGGREAFF	TGTGCCAGCAGTGAATTGGGGGGTAGGGAAGCTTTCTTT
NA	TRBV30	NA	TRBJ1-5	CAWSVELPDGSNQPQHF	TGTGCCTGGAGTGTGGAGCTCCCTGATGGTAGCAATCAGCCCCAGCATTTT
NA	TRBV5-4	NA	TRBJ2-5	CASTSRQQETQYF	TGTGCCAGCACTTCCCGACAGCAAGAGACCCAGTACTTC
NA	TRBV6-6	NA	TRBJ1-1	CASRGGPNTEAFF	TGTGCCAGCCGAGGGGGACCGAACACTGAAGCTTTCTTT
NA	TRBV3-1/TRBV3-2	TRBD2	TRBJ2-5	CASSPQLAGWETQYF	TGTGCCAGCAGCCCCCAACTAGCGGGATGGGAGACCCAGTACTTC
NA	TRBV2	TRBD1	TRBJ2-1	CASSEARAGGINEQFF	TGTGCCAGCAGTGAAGCCCGGGCAGGGGGCATCAATGAGCAGTTCTTC
NA	TRBV24-1	TRBD1	TRBJ2-2	CATSDSGGGGELFF	TGTGCCACCAGTGATTCAGGGGGCGGCGGGGAGCTGTTTTTT
NA	TRBV3-1/TRBV3-2	NA	TRBJ2-7	CASSQGWVSYEQYF	TGTGCCAGCAGCCAAGGGTGGGTCTCCTACGAGCAGTACTTC
NA	TRBV19	NA	TRBJ1-2	CASSPRKDSFYGYTF	TGTGCCAGTAGTCCTCGAAAGGACAGTTTCTATGGCTACACCTTC
NA	TRBV2	NA	TRBJ2-5	CASTQGQTQETQYF	TGTGCCAGCACTCAGGGACAAACCCAAGAGACCCAGTACTTC
NA	TRBV2	NA	TRBJ1-2	CASLGVGYTF	TGTGCCAGCCTCGGGGTTGGCTACACCTTC